Listed below are T cell receptor beta chains from one sample, sequenced in a study of sequential checkpoint blockade in melanoma. Here immunoSEQ multiplex PCR was the method, and the copy in TCRdb shows in-frame clones only, minus some. The data hold about 12,000 clones, with 70% to 80% observed a single time. The specimen comprised CD8+ T cells sorted from blood (inferred from file names), sampled from a patient given nivolumab and ipilimumab in sequence. The receptors shown here come from a human donor with melanoma. The CDR3 runs from the conserved cysteine through the conserved F or W. D genes are given only for firm matches. Clone sizes are given selectively: once, few, many, or a class where the clone is expanded.

d_call	j_call	clone_size	v_call	cdr3_aa	cdr3_nt
NA	TRBJ1-2	NA	TRBV12-5	CASGLNLLGGYTF	TGTGCTAGTGGTTTGAACTTACTAGGTGGCTACACCTTC
TRBD1	TRBJ1-2	NA	TRBV7-8	CASSIGGQAYGYTF	TGTGCCAGCAGTATAGGGGGACAGGCCTATGGCTACACCTTC
NA	TRBJ1-1	few	TRBV7-8	CASSPSVNTEAFF	TGTGCCAGCAGCCCCTCAGTGAACACTGAAGCTTTCTTT
NA	TRBJ1-6	NA	TRBV19	CASSNGGPSSYNSLLHF	TGTGCCAGTAGTAACGGAGGGCCCAGCTCCTATAATTCACTCCTCCACTTT
TRBD2	TRBJ2-7	once	TRBV5-6	CASSPDTSGSYEQYF	TGTGCCAGCAGTCCAGACACTAGCGGGAGCTACGAGCAGTACTTC
TRBD1	TRBJ2-7	NA	TRBV11-2	CASSWGQGSYEQYF	TGTGCCAGCAGCTGGGGACAGGGGTCCTACGAGCAGTACTTC
NA	TRBJ2-5	few	TRBV6-5	CASSYAVKETQYF	TGTGCCAGCAGTTACGCGGTAAAAGAGACCCAGTACTTC
NA	TRBJ1-1	NA	TRBV27	CASSFGGMNTEAFF	TGTGCCAGCAGTTTTGGCGGGATGAACACTGAAGCTTTCTTT
NA	TRBJ2-7	NA	TRBV6-8	CASTYRYEQYF	TGTGCCAGCACCTATCGTTACGAGCAGTACTTC
TRBD1	TRBJ1-4	few	TRBV7-9	CASSPGQGAEKLFF	TGTGCCAGCAGCCCCGGACAGGGGGCTGAAAAACTGTTTTTT